Listed below are T cell receptor beta chains from one sample, sequenced in a study of blood T cell repertoires in COVID-19. Method: immunoSEQ multiplex PCR; TCRdb's copy keeps in-frame clones and lacks some. The sample lists under 300,000 clones; over 80% were seen once. The sequenced material came from PBMCs or T cells enriched from blood (not recorded which). The receptors come from a woman aged 18-29 years who had recovered from COVID-19. The CDR3 runs from the conserved cysteine through the conserved F or W. The D gene is left open where the match is weak. The size of a clone is reported for some rows only, either as once, few or many, or as a class for expanded clones.

TRBV20-1	-	TRBJ1-2	-	CSARRDGYTF	TGCAGTGCTAGGCGGGATGGCTACACCTTC
TRBV20-1	-	TRBJ2-7	-	CSASQRSYEQYF	TGCAGTGCTAGTCAGAGGTCCTACGAGCAGTACTTC
TRBV7-2	-	TRBJ1-4	-	CASSSAGATNEKLFF	TGTGCCAGCAGCTCCGCAGGGGCAACTAATGAAAAACTGTTTTTT
TRBV7-8	TRBD2	TRBJ2-2	once	CASSRGLAGGSNTGELFF	TGTGCCAGCAGCCGTGGACTAGCGGGAGGTTCGAACACCGGGGAGCTGTTTTTT
TRBV4-1	-	TRBJ1-5	once	CASSQGRLIYSGEQPQHF	TGCGCCAGCAGCCAAGGGCGACTGATCTACAGTGGGGAGCAGCCCCAGCATTTT
TRBV5-4	-	TRBJ1-2	few	CASSLWGVNGYTF	TGTGCCAGCAGCTTGTGGGGGGTGAATGGCTACACCTTC
TRBV16	TRBD1	TRBJ2-7	-	CASSQTPDRGEQYF	TGTGCCAGCAGCCAAACCCCGGACAGGGGCGAGCAGTACTTC
TRBV29-1	TRBD1	TRBJ1-1	-	CSGNRQGATEAFF	TGCAGCGGAAACCGACAGGGGGCTACTGAAGCTTTCTTT
TRBV4-3	-	TRBJ1-2	once	CASSQETGNYGYTF	TGCGCCAGCAGCCAAGAGACGGGGAACTATGGCTACACCTTC
TRBV19	TRBD1	TRBJ2-1	once	CASRQGNPSNEQFF	TGTGCCAGCAGACAGGGGAACCCTTCAAATGAGCAGTTCTTC